The source of this T cell receptor beta chain is a study of cytomegalovirus exposure and HLA in healthy donors. The PCR employed 60 Vbeta primers together with 13 Jbeta primers. Sequencing was performed with immunoSEQ multiplex PCR; in TCRdb, only in-frame clones are kept and a portion is missing. The sample shows about 130,000 clones, around 77% of them seen only once. This clone has only a few counts. This CDR3 has 14 residues. Trimming cost V 7 bases and J 0 bases, with 9 bases left between them. From germline, CDR1 is MNHNS and CDR2 SASEGT. The rearrangement joins TRBV6-1 to TRBJ2-2; D might be TRBD2 (6 bases). The clonotype comes from a man aged 25-40 years in good health. Sequenced input: PBMCs. The CDR3: CASTRGANTGELFF. In nucleotides, the CDR3 is TGTGCCAGCACTCGCGGGGCGAACACCGGGGAGCTGTTTTTT.